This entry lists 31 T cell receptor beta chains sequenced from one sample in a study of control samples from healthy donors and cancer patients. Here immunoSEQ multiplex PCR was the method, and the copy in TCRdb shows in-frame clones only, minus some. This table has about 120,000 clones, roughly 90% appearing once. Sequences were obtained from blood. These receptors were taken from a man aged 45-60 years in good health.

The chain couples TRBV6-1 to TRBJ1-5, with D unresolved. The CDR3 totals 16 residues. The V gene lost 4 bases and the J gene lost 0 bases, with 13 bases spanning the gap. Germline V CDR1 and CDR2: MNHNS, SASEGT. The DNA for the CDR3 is TGTGCCAGCAGTGTAATGGCCGCCTATAGCAATCAGCCCCAGCATTTT. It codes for CASSVMAAYSNQPQHF.

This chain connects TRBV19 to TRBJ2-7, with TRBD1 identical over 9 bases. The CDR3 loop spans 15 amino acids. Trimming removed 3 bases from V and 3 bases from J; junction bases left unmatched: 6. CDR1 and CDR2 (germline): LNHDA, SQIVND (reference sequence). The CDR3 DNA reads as TGTGCCAGTAGTATTGGGACAGGGAGAATCTACGAGCAGTACTTC. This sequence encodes CASSIGTGRIYEQYF.

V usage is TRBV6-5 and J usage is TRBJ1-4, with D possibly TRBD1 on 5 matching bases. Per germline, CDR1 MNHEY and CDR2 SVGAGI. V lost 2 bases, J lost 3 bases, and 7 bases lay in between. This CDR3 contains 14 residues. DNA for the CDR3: TGTGCCAGCAGTTACGGGGGGGCTAATGAAAAACTGTTTTTT. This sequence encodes CASSYGGANEKLFF.

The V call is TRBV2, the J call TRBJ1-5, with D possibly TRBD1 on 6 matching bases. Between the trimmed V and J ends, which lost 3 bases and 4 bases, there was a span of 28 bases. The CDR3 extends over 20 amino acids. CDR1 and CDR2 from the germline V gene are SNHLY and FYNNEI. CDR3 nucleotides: TGTGCCAGCAGTGATGAAGCCCAGAAATCGACAGGTTTGGGTAATCAGCCCCAGCATTTT. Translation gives CASSDEAQKSTGLGNQPQHF. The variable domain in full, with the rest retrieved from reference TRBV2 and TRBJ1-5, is EPEVTQTPSHQVTQMGQEVILRCVPISNHLYFYWYRQILGQKVEFLVSFYNNEISEKSEIFDDQFSVERPDGSNFTLKIRSTKLEDSAMYFCASSDEAQKSTGLGNQPQHFGDGTRLSIL.

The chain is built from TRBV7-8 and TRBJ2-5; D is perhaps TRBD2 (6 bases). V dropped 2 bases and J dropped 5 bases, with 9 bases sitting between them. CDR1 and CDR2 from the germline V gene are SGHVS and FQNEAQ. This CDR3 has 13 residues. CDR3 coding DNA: TGTGCCAGCAGCTTACCGAGCGGGGAGACCCAGTACTTC. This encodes CASSLPSGETQYF.

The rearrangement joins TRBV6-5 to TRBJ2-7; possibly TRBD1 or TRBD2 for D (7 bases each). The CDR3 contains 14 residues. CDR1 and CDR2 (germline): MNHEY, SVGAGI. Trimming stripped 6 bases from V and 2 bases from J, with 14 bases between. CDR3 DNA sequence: TGTGCCAGCAGATCGACAGGGAGGGCCTACGAGCAGTACTTC. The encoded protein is CASRSTGRAYEQYF.

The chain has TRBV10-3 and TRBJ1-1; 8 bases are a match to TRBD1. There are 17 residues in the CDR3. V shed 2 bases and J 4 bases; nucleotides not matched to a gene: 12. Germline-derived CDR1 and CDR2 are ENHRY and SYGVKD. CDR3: CAISEPGTGWKVTEAFF. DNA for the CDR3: TGTGCCATCAGTGAGCCAGGGACAGGATGGAAAGTCACTGAAGCTTTCTTT.

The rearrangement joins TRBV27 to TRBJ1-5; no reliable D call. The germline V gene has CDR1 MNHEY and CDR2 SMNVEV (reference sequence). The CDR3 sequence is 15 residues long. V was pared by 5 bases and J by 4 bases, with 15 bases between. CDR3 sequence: CASSIFSRVNQPQHF. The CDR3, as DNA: TGTGCCAGCAGTATTTTTTCGAGGGTTAATCAGCCCCAGCATTTT.

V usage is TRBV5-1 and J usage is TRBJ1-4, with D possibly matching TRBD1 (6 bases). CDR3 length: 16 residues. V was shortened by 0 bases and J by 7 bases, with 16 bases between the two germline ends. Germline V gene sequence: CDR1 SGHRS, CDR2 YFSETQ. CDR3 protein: CASSLAAGAMGEKLFF. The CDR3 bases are TGCGCCAGCAGCTTGGCCGCGGGGGCGATGGGTGAAAAACTGTTTTTT. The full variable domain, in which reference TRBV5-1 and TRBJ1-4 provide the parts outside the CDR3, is KAGVTQTPRYLIKTRGQQVTLSCSPISGHRSVSWYQQTPGQGLQFLFEYFSETQRNKGNFPGRFSGRQFSNSRSEMNVSTLELGDSALYLCASSLAAGAMGEKLFFGSGTQLSVL.

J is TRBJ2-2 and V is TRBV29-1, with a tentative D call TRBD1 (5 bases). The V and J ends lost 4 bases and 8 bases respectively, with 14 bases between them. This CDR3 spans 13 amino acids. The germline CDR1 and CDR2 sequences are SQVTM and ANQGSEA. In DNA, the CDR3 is TGCAGCGTTGCGGCAGGGTTATTGGGGGAGCTGTTTTTT. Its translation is CSVAAGLLGELFF.

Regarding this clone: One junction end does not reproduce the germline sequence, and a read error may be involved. CDR3 sequence reads: CAISESLATGTQYF. The CDR3 DNA follows: TGTGCCATCAGTGAGTCCTTAGCCACAGGTACGCAGTATTTT. The genes are TRBV10-3 and TRBJ2-3; D perhaps matches TRBD1 (5 bases). CDR1 and CDR2 (germline): ENHRY, SYGVKD. The CDR3 is made up of 14 amino acids.

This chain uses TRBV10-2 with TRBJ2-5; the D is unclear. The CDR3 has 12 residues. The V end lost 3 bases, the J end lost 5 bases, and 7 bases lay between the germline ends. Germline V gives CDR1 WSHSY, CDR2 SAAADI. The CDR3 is CASSDLRETQYF. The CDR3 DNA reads TGCGCCAGCAGTGATCTACGGGAGACCCAGTACTTC.

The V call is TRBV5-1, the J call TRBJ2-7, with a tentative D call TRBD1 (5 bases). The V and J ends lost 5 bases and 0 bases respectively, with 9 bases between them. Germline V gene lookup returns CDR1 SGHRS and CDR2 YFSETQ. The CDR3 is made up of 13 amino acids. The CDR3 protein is CASRLTVSYEQYF. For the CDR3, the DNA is TGCGCCAGCAGGTTGACAGTCTCCTACGAGCAGTACTTC.

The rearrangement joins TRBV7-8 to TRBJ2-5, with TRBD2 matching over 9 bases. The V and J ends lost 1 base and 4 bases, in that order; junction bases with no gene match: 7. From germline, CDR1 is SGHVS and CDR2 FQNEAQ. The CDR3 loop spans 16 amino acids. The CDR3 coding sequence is TGTGCCAGCAGCTTAGTGCGGGGGGGGAATGGAGAGACCCAGTACTTC. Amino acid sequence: CASSLVRGGNGETQYF.

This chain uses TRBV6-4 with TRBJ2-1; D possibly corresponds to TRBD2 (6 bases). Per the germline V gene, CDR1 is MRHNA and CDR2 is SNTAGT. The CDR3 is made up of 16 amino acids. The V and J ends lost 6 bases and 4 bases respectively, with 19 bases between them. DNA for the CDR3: TGTGCCAGCAGCCGATTGGGGGGAGGCATATACAATGAGCAGTTCTTC. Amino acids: CASSRLGGGIYNEQFF.

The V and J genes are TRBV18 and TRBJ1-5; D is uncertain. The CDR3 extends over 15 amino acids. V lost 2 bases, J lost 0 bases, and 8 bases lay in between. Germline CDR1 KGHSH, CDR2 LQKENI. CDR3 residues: CASSPSHLSNQPQHF. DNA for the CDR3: TGTGCCAGCTCACCAAGTCACCTTAGCAATCAGCCCCAGCATTTT. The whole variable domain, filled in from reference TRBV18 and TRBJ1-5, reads NAGVMQNPRHLVRRRGQEARLRCSPMKGHSHVYWYRQLPEEGLKFMVYLQKENIIDESGMPKERFSAEFPKEGPSILRIQQVVRGDSAAYFCASSPSHLSNQPQHFGDGTRLSIL.

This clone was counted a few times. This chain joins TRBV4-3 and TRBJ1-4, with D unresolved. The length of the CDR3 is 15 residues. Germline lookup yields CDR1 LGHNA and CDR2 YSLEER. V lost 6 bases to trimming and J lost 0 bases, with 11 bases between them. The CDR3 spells CASRGSLTTNEKLFF. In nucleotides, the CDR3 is TGCGCCAGCAGGGGGTCCCTCACAACTAATGAAAAACTGTTTTTT.

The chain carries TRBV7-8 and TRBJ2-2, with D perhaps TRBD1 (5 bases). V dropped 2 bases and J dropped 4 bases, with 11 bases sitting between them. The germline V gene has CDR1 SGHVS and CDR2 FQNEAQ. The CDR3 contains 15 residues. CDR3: CASSLFDSTTGELFF. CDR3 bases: TGTGCCAGCAGCTTATTTGACAGTACCACCGGGGAGCTGTTTTTT.

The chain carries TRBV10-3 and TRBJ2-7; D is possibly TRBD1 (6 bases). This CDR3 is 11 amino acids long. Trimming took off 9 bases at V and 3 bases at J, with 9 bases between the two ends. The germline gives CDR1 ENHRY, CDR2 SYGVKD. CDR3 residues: CAIGQNYEQYF. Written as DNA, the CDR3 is TGTGCCATTGGACAGAACTACGAGCAGTACTTC.

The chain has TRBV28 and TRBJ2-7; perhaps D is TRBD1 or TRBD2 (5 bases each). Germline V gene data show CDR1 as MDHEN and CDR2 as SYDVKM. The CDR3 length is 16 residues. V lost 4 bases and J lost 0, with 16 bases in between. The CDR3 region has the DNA TGTGCCAGCAGTTGGGACGTGGCAGGGTCCTCCTACGAGCAGTACTTC. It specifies CASSWDVAGSSYEQYF.

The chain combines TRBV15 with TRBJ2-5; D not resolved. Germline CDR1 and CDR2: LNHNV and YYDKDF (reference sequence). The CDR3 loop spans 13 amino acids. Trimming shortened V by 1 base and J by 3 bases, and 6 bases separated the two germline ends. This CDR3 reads CATSRGGEETQYF. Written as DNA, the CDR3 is TGTGCCACCAGCAGAGGCGGAGAAGAGACCCAGTACTTC.

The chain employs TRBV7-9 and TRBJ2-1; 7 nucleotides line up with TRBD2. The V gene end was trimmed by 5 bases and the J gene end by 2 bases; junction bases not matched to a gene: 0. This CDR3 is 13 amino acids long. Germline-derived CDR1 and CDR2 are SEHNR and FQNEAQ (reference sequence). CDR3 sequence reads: CASSGGAYNEQFF. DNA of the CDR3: TGTGCCAGCAGCGGGGGGGCCTACAATGAGCAGTTCTTC. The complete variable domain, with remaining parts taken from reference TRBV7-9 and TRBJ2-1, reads DTGVSQNPRHKITKRGQNVTFRCDPISEHNRLYWYRQTLGQGPEFLTYFQNEAQLEKSRLLSDRFSAERPKGSFSTLEIQRTEQGDSAMYLCASSGGAYNEQFFGPGTRLTVL.

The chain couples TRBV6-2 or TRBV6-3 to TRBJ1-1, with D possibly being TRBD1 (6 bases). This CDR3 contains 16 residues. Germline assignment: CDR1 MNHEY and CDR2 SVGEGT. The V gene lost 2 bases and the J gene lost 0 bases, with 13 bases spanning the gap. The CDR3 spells CASSYPRDNLNTEAFF. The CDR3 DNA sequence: TGTGCCAGCAGTTACCCCCGGGACAACCTGAACACTGAAGCTTTCTTT.

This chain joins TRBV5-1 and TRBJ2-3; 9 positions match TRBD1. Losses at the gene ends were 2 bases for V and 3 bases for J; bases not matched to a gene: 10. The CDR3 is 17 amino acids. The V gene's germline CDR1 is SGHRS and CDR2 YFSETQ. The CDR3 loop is CASSLQGAKVLTDTQYF. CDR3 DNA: TGCGCCAGCAGCTTACAGGGGGCGAAGGTCTTGACAGATACGCAGTATTTT. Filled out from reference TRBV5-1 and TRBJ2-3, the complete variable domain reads KAGVTQTPRYLIKTRGQQVTLSCSPISGHRSVSWYQQTPGQGLQFLFEYFSETQRNKGNFPGRFSGRQFSNSRSEMNVSTLELGDSALYLCASSLQGAKVLTDTQYFGPGTRLTVL.

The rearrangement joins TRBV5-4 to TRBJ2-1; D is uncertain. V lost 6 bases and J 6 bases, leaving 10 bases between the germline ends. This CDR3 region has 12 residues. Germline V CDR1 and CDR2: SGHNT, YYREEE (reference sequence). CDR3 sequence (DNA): TGTGCCAGCACCATGTTAAGCAATGAGCAGTTCTTC. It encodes CASTMLSNEQFF.

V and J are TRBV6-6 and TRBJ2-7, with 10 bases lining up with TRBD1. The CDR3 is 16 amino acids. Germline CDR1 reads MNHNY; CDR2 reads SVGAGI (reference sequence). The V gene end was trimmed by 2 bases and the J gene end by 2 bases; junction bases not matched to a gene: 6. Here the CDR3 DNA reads TGTGCCAGCAGTTACCCCGGGACAGGGGCTCCCTACGAGCAGTACTTC. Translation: CASSYPGTGAPYEQYF.

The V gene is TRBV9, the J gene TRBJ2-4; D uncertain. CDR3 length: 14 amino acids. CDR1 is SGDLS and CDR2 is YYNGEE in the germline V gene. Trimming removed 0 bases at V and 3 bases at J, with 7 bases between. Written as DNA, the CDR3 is TGTGCCAGCAGCGTAGCCCTAGGCAAAAACATTCAGTACTTC. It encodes CASSVALGKNIQYF.

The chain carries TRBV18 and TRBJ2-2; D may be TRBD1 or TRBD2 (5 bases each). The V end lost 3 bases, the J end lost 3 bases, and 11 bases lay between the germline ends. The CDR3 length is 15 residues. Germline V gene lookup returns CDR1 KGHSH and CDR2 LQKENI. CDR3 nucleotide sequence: TGTGCCAGCTCACCGGGGACGATAGACACCGGGGAGCTGTTTTTT. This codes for CASSPGTIDTGELFF.

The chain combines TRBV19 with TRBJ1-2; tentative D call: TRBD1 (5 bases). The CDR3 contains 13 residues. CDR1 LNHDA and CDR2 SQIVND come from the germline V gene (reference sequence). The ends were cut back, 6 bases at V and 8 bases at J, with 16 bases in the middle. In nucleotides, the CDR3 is TGTGCCAGTAGAAACAGGACCCTCTTGGGCTACACCTTC. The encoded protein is CASRNRTLLGYTF.

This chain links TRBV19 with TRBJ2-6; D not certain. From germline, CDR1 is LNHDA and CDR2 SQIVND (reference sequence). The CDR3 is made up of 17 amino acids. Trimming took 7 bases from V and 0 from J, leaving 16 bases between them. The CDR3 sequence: CASTRVSPNSGANVLTF. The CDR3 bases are TGTGCCAGTACGCGAGTTTCTCCTAACTCTGGGGCCAACGTCCTGACTTTC.

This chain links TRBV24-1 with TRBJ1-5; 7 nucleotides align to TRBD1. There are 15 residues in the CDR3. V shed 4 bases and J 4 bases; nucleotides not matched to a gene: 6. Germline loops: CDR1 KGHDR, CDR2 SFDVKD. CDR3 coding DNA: TGTGCCACCAGTGACACCGACAGGGAAAATCAGCCCCAGCATTTT. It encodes CATSDTDRENQPQHF.